This TCR beta chain came from a study of T cell repertoires in cytomegalovirus infection (dated by TCRdb to about 2019). For context, the study as a whole: The HLA type of each donor mattered for the analysis, because public TCR beta signatures pointed to carriage of CMV infection along with the matching HLA type. Points the paper makes about the study in general: The ex vivo response was dominated by HLA-C-restricted CMV-specific TCR beta clonotypes, which also provided the single most frequent clonotype in two of eight donors. Cumulative frequency of public TCR beta family members discriminated carriers of CMV infection plus the relevant HLA type in this cohort and an independent roughly 340-donor cohort.

V loses 5 bases at its end and J loses 1 base; junction bases beyond the gene matches: 11. From a lookup of the germline V gene, CDR1 and CDR2 are SGHTA and FQGNSA. From the cysteine through the phenylalanine, the CDR3 covers 17 amino acids. Only the CDR3 part of the read is kept: 51 bases, read in frame from the first base. The sequencer was an Illumina HiSeq 1500. TCRdb itself trimmed the public reads at Q25 with fastp, ran MiXCR and retained productive beta chains. Each CDR3 protein gets just one entry, which takes the most common genes and DNA from the rows behind it. For this sample there are a few hundred thousand distinct CDR3 sequences; over 8% appear just once. More than 13% of the sample belongs to the ten largest clones. This clonotype was detected ten times or more. Its antigen specificity is not known. No base quality values were provided; no much bigger clone lies one nucleotide off.

This clonotype was sampled from a human donor in good health (CMV status not recorded). Some clones in this sample may be carry-over from other donors' samples. Specimen: PBMCs. This receptor chain uses TRBV7-2 and TRBJ2-3; the junction holds 8 bases that match TRBD1. This receptor carries the CDR3 CASSPSGGGLGTDTQYF. The sequenced DNA is TGTGCCAGCAGCCCGTCAGGGGGCGGATTGGGCACAGATACGCAGTATTTT.